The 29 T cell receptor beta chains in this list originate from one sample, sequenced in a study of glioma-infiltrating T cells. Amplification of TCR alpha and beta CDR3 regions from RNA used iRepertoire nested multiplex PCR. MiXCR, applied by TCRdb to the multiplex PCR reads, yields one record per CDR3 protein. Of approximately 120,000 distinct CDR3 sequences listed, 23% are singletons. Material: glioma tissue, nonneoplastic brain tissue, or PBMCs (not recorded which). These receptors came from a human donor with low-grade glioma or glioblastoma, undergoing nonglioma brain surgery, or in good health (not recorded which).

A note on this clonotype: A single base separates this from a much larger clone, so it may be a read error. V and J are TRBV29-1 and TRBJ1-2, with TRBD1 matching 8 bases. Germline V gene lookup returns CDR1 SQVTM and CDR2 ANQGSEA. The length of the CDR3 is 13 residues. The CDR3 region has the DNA TGCAGCTTTGACCCGACGACAGGGGAGGGCTACACCTTC. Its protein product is CSFDPTTGEGYTF. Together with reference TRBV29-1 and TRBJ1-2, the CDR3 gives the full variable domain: SAVISQKPSRDICQRGTSLTIQCQVDSQVTMMFWYRQQPGQSLTLIATANQGSEATYESGFVIDKFPISRPNLTFSTLTVSNMSPEDSSIYLCSFDPTTGEGYTFGSGTRLTVV.

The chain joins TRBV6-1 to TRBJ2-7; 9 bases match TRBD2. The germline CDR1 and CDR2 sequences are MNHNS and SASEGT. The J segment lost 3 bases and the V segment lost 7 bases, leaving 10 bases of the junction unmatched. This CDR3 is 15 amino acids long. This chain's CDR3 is CASTSDSGSFYEQYF. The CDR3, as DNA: TGTGCCAGCACTAGTGATAGCGGGAGTTTCTACGAGCAGTACTTC.

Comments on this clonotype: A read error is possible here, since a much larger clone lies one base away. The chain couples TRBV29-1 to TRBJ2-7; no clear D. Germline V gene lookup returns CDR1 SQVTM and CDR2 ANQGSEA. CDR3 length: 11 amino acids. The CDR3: CGVMGSYEQYF. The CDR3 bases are TGCGGCGTTATGGGATCCTACGAGCAGTACTTC.

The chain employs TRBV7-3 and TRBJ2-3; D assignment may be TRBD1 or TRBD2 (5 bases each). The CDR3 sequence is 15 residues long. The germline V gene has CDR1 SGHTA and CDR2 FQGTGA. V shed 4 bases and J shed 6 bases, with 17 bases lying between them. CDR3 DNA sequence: TGTGCCAGCAGCTCACAGGCGCGAGGGATTGATACGCAGTATTTT. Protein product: CASSSQARGIDTQYF.

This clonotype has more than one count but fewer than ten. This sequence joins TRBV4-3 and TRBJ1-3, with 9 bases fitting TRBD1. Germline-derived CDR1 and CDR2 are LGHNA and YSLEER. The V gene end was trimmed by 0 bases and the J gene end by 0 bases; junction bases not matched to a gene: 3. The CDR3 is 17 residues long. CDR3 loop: CASSQERDRVSGNTIYF. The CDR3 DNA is TGCGCCAGCAGCCAAGAGAGGGACAGGGTCTCTGGAAACACCATATATTTT.

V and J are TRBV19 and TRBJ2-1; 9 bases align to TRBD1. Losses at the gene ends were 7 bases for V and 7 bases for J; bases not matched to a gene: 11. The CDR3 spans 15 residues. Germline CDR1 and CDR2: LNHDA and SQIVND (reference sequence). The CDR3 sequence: CASTQLGQGFNEQFF. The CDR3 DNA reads TGTGCCAGTACCCAGTTGGGACAGGGATTTAATGAGCAGTTCTTC. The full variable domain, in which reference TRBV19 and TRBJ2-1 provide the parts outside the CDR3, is DGGITQSPKYLFRKEGQNVTLSCEQNLNHDAMYWYRQDPGQGLRLIYYSQIVNDFQKGDIAEGYSVSREKKESFPLTVTSAQKNPTAFYLCASTQLGQGFNEQFFGPGTRLTVL.

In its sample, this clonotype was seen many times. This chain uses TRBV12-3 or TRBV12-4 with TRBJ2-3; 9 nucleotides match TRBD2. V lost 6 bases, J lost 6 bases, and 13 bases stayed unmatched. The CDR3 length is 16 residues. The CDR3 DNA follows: TGTGCCAGCAGCCCATACAGCGGGAGGAAGGTGGATACGCAGTATTTT. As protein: CASSPYSGRKVDTQYF.

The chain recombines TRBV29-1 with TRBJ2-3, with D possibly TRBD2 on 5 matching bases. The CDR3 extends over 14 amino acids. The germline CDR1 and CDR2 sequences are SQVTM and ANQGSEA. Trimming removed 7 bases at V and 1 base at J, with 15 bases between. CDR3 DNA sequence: TGCAGCGCCGGTACGTGGGAGCGCACAGATACGCAGTATTTT. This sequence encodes CSAGTWERTDTQYF.

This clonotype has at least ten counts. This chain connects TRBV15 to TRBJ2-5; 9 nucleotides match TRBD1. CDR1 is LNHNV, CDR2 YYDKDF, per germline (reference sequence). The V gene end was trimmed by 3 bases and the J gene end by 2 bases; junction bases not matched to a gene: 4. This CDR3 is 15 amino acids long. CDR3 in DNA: TGTGCCACCAGCAGGGGGGGACAGGGACAAGAGACCCAGTACTTC. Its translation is CATSRGGQGQETQYF.

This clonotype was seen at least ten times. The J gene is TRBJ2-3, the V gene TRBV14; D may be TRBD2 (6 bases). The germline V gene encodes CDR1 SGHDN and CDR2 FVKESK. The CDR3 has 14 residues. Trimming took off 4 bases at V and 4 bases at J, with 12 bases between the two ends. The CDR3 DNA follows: TGTGCCAGCAGCCCGGGACTCCAATCAGATACGCAGTATTTT. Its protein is CASSPGLQSDTQYF.

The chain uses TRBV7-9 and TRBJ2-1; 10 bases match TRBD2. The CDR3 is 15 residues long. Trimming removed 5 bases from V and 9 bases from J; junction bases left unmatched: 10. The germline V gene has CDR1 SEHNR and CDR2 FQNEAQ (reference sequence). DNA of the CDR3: TGTGCCAGCAGCCCCGTAAGATCTAGCGGGAGTGAGCAGTTCTTC. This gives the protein CASSPVRSSGSEQFF.

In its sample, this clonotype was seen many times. CDR3 nucleotides: TGTGCCAGCAGTGAACCGTTTGACTACGAGCAGTACTTC. Translated: CASSEPFDYEQYF. The genes are TRBV2 and TRBJ2-7, with no clear D. Germline-derived CDR1 and CDR2 are SNHLY and FYNNEI. This CDR3 has 13 residues. The V end was cut by 2 bases, the J end by 3 bases, with 8 bases between.

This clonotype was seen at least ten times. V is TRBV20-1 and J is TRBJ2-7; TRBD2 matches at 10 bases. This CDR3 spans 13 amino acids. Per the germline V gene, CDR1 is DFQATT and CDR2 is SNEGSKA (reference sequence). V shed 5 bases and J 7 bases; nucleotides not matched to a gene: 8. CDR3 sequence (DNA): TGCAGTGCTGAAGCGGGAGGGGCGACAGAGCAGTACTTC. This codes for CSAEAGGATEQYF.

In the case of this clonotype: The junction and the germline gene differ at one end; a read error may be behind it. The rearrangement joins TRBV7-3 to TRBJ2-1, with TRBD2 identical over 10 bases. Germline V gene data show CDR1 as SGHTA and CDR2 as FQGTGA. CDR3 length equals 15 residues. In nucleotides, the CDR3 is TGTGCCAACAGCCCTACTAGCGGGACCCACAATGAGCAGTTCTTC. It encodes CANSPTSGTHNEQFF. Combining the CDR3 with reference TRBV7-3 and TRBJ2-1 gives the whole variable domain GAGVSQTPSNKVTEKGKYVELRCDPISGHTALYWYRQSLGQGPEFLIYFQGTGAADDSGLPNDRFFAVRPEGSVSTLKIQRTERGDSAVYLCANSPTSGTHNEQFFGPGTRLTVL.

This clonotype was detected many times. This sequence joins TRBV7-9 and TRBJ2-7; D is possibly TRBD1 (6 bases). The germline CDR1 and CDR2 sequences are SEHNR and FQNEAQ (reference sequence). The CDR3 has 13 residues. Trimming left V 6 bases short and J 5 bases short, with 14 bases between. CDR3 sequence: CASSPRGSHEQYF. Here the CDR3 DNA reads TGTGCCAGCAGTCCCAGGGGAAGCCACGAGCAGTACTTC. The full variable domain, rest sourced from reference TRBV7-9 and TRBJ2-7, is DTGVSQNPRHKITKRGQNVTFRCDPISEHNRLYWYRQTLGQGPEFLTYFQNEAQLEKSRLLSDRFSAERPKGSFSTLEIQRTEQGDSAMYLCASSPRGSHEQYFGPGTRLTVT.

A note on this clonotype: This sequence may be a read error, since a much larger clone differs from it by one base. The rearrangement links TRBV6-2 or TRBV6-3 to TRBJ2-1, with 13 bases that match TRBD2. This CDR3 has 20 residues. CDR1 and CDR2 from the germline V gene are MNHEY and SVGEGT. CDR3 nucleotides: TGTGCCAGCAGTTACGTTCGGACTAGCGGGAGATTGGGGGTTTACAATGAGCAGTCCTTC. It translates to CASSYVRTSGRLGVYNEQSF.

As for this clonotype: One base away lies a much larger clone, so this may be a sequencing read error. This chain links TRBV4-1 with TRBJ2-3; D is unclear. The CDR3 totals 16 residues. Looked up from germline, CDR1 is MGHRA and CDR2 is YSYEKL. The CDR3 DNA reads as TGCGCCAGCCGCCAAGATCTAGGAGTCGCGACAGATACGCAGTATTTT. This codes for CASRQDLGVATDTQYF.

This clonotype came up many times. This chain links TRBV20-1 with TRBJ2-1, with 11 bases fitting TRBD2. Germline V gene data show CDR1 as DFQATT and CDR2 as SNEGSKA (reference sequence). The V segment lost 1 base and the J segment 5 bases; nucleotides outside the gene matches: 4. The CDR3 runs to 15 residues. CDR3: CSARAGLAVDNEQFF. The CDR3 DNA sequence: TGCAGTGCTAGAGCGGGACTAGCGGTAGACAATGAGCAGTTCTTC.

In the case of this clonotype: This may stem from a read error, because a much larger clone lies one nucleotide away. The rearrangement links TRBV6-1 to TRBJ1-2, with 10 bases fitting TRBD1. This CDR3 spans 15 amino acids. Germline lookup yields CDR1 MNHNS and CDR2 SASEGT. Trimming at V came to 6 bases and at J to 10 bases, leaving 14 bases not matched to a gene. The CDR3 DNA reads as TGTGCCAGCAGACAGACAGGGGGCCTAAAAGGTGACTACACCTTC. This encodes CASRQTGGLKGDYTF.

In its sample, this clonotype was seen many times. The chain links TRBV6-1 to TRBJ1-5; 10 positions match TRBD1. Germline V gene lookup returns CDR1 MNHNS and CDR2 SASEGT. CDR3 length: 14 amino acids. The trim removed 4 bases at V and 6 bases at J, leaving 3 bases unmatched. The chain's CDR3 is CASSGTGGGQPQHF. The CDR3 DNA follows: TGTGCCAGCAGTGGGACAGGGGGGGGTCAGCCCCAGCATTTT.

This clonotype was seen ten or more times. The CDR3 nucleotides read TGCAGTGCTACGGAGGGGGGTATGAACTATGGCTACACCTTC. As protein: CSATEGGMNYGYTF. The chain links TRBV20-1 to TRBJ1-2; D is possibly TRBD1 (6 bases). Trimming shortened V by 4 bases and J by 2 bases, and 14 bases separated the two germline ends. Per germline, CDR1 DFQATT and CDR2 SNEGSKA (reference sequence). The CDR3 totals 14 residues.

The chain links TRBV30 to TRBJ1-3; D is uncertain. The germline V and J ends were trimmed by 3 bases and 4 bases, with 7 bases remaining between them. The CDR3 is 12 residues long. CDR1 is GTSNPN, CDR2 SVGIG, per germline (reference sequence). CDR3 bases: TGTGCCTGGAGAAAGGTCGGAAACACCATATATTTT. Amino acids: CAWRKVGNTIYF.

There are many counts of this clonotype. The CDR3 sequence: CASSTYNNEQFF. CDR3 nucleotide sequence: TGTGCCAGCAGCACCTACAACAATGAGCAGTTCTTC. The chain recombines TRBV7-2 with TRBJ2-1; unclear D gene. Trimming took 5 bases from V and 5 from J, leaving 7 bases between them. The V gene's germline CDR1 is SGHTA and CDR2 FQGNSA. CDR3 length equals 12 residues. Drawing the rest from reference TRBV7-2 and TRBJ2-1, the complete variable domain is GAGVSQSPSNKVTEKGKDVELRCDPISGHTALYWYRQSLGQGLEFLIYFQGNSAPDKSGLPSDRFSAERTGGSVSTLTIQRTQQEDSAVYLCASSTYNNEQFFGPGTRLTVL.

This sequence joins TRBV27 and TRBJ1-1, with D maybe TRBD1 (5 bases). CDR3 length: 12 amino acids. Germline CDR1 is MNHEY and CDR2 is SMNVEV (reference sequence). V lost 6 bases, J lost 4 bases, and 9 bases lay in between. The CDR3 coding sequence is TGTGCCAGCAGAGCCGGGGGCACTGAAGCTTTCTTT. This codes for CASRAGGTEAFF.

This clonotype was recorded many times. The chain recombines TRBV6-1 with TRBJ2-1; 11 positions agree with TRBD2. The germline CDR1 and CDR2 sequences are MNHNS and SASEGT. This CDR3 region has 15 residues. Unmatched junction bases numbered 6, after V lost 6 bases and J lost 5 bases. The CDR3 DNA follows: TGTGCCAGCAGCGACACTAGCGGGGGAGACAATGAGCAGTTCTTC. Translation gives CASSDTSGGDNEQFF.

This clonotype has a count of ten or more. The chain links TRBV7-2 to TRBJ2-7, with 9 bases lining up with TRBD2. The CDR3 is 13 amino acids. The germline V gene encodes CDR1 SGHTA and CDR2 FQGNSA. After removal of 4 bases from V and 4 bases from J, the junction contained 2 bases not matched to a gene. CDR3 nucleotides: TGTGCCAGCAGCTACCTAGCGGGATACGAGCAGTACTTC. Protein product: CASSYLAGYEQYF.

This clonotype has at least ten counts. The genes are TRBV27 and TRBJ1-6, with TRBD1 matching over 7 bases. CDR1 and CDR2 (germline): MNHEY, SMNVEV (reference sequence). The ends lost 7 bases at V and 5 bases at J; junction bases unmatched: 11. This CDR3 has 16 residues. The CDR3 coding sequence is TGTGCCAGCACCCAGGGGGGCGCAGGCCATAATTCACCCCTCCACTTT. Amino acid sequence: CASTQGGAGHNSPLHF.

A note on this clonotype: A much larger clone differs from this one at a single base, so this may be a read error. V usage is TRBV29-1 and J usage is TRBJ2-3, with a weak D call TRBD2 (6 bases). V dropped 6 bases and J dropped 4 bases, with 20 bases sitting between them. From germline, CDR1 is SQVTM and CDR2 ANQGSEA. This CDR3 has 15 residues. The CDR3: CSVLGLNGVADTQYF. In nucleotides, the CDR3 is TGCAGCGTCCTAGGACTAAATGGTGTTGCAGATACGCAGTATTTT.

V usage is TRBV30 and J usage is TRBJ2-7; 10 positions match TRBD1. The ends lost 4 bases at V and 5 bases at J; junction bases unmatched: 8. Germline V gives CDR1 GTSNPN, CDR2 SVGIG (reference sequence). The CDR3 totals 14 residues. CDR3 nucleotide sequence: TGTGCCTGGAATCCCGGGACAGGGGACGACGAGCAGTACTTC. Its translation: CAWNPGTGDDEQYF.